A selection of T cell receptor beta chains follows, all from one sample in a study of blood T cell repertoires in COVID-19. Clones were read by immunoSEQ multiplex PCR, and TCRdb kept only the in-frame ones, dropping some. The sample contains about 200,000 clones, roughly 80% of which appear only once. The specimen sequenced was peripheral blood. The receptors stem from a woman over 75 with acute or convalescent COVID-19. Each CDR3 is given with its conserved first and last residue.

CDR3 protein: CASSLSGDEQFF
V gene: TRBV28
J gene: TRBJ2-1

CDR3 protein: CASSLGAGYEQYF
V gene: TRBV5-1
J gene: TRBJ2-7

CDR3 protein: CASRLTGEGGYTF
V gene: TRBV27
J gene: TRBJ1-2

CDR3 protein: CASSYSRTSGEETQYF
V gene: TRBV6-6
J gene: TRBJ2-5

CDR3 protein: CASGLYNEQFF
V gene: TRBV12-5
J gene: TRBJ2-1

CDR3 protein: CASSAGLTEKLFF
V gene: TRBV2
J gene: TRBJ1-4

CDR3 protein: CAWSVTGLASWPLHF
V gene: TRBV30
J gene: TRBJ1-6

CDR3 protein: CASRRPQGTDTQYF
V gene: TRBV6-5
J gene: TRBJ2-3

CDR3 protein: CSVVGTAYNEQFF
V gene: TRBV29-1
J gene: TRBJ2-1

CDR3 protein: CSASRGPSQETQYF
V gene: TRBV20-1
J gene: TRBJ2-5

CDR3 protein: CASSPPTGIAEAFF
V gene: TRBV18
J gene: TRBJ1-1

CDR3 protein: CASSPVVGLTLEAFF
V gene: TRBV7-8
J gene: TRBJ1-1

CDR3 protein: CASSPLAGGLNEQFF
V gene: TRBV5-4
J gene: TRBJ2-1

CDR3 protein: CASSVGTGGGEKLFF
V gene: TRBV9
J gene: TRBJ1-4

CDR3 protein: CATSRDNRVRTGYEQYF
V gene: TRBV15
J gene: TRBJ2-7

CDR3 protein: CASSMRQGDEKLFF
V gene: TRBV19
J gene: TRBJ1-4

CDR3 protein: CASRRDRANNEQFF
V gene: TRBV6-5
J gene: TRBJ2-1

CDR3 protein: CASSVATWGDEKLFF
V gene: TRBV9
J gene: TRBJ1-4